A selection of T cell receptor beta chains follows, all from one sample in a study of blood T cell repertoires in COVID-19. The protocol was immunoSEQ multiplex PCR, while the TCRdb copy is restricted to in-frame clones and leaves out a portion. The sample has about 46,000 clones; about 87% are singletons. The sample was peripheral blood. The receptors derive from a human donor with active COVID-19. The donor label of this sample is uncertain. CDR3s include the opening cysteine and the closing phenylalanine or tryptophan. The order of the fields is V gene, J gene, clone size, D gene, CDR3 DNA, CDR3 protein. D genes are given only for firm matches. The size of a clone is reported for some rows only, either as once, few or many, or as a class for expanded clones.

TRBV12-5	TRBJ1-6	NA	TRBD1	TGTGCTAGTGGTTTAAGACAGGGGGCCTCTGGGGGAAATAATTCACCCCTCCACTTT	CASGLRQGASGGNNSPLHF
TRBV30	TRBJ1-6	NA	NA	TGTGCCTGGAGAATCGGGGGGAGCCTTAACTATAATTCACCCCTCCACTTT	CAWRIGGSLNYNSPLHF
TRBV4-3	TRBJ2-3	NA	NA	TGCGCCAGCAGCCAAGGGGGAGAACACACAGATACGCAGTATTTT	CASSQGGEHTDTQYF
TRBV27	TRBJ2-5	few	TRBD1	TGTGCCAGCAGTTTATTTGGCAGGGGGTTTGCGGAGACCCAGTACTTC	CASSLFGRGFAETQYF
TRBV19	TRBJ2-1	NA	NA	TGTGCCAGTAGTATAGTATCGCGCCCACCCTACAATGAGCAGTTCTTC	CASSIVSRPPYNEQFF
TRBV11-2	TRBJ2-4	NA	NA	TGTGCCAGCAGCTTAGCAAGGGGCATTCAGTACTTC	CASSLARGIQYF
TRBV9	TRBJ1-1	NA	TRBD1	TGTGCCAGCAGCTTACACCCAGGGGGCGCGGATCCGAACACTGAAGCTTTCTTT	CASSLHPGGADPNTEAFF
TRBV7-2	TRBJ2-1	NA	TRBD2	TGTGCCAGCAGCTTATTAGCGGGGCTTATTTACAATGAGCAGTTCTTC	CASSLLAGLIYNEQFF
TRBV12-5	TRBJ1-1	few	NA	TGTGCTAGTGGTTTGGTAATCGGGTTAAACACTGAAGCTTTCTTT	CASGLVIGLNTEAFF
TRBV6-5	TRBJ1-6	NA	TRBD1	TGTGCCACCGGGACAGGGGAATCACCCCTCCACTTT	CATGTGESPLHF